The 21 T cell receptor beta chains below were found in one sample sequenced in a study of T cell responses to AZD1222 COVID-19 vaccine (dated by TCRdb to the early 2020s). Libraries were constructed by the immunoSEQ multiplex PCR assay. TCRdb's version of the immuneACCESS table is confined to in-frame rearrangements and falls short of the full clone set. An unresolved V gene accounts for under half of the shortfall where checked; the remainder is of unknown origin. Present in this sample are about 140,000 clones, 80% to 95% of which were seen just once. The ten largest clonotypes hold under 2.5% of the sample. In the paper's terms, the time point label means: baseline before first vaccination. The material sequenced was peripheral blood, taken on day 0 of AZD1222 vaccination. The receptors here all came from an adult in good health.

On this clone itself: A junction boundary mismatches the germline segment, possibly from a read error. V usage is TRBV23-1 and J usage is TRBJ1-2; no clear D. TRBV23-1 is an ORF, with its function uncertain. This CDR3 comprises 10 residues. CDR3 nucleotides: TGCGCCAGCAGTCAACATCGAGGTTCCTTC. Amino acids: CASSQHRGSF.

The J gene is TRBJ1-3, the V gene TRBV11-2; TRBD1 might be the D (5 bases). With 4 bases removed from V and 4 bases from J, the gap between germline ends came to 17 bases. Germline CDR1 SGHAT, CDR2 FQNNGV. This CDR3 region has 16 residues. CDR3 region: CASSSPGRENGNTIYF. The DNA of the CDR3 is TGTGCCAGCAGCTCCCCCGGCAGGGAGAACGGAAACACCATATATTTT.

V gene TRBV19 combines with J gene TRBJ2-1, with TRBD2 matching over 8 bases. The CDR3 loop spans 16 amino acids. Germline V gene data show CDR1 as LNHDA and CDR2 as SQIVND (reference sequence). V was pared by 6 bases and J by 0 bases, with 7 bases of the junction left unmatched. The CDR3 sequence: CASRPPGGVSYNEQFF. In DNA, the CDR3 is TGTGCCAGTAGACCCCCGGGGGGGGTCTCCTACAATGAGCAGTTCTTC.

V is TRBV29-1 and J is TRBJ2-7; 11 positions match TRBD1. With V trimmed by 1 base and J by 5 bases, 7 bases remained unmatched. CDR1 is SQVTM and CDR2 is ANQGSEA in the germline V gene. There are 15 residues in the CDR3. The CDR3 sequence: CSVEVWDRGLNEQYF. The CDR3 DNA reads TGCAGCGTTGAAGTCTGGGACAGGGGGTTGAACGAGCAGTACTTC.

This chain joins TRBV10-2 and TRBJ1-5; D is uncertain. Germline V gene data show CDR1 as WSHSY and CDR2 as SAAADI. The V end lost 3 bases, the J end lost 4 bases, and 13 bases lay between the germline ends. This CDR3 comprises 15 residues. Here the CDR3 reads CASSDPGRANQPQHF. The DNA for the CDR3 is TGCGCCAGCAGTGATCCGGGGAGAGCTAATCAGCCCCAGCATTTT.

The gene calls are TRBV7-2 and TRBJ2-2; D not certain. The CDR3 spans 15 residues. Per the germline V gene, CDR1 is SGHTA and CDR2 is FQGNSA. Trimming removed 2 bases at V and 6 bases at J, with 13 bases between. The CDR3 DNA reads TGTGCCAGCAGCTTACTTGGGTGGGGTCCCGGGGAGCTGTTTTTT. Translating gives CASSLLGWGPGELFF.

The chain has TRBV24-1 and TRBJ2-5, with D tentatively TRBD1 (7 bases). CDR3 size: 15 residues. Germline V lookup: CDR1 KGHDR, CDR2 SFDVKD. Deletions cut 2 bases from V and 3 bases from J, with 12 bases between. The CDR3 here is CATSDSGGKKETQYF. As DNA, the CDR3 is TGTGCCACCAGTGATTCAGGGGGGAAAAAAGAGACCCAGTACTTC.

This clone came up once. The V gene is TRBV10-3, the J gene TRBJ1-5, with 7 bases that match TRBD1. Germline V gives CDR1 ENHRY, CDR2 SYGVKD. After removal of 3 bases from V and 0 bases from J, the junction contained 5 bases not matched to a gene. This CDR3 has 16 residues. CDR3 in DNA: TGTGCCATCAGTGAAGAGACAGGGTATAGCAATCAGCCCCAGCATTTT. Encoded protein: CAISEETGYSNQPQHF.

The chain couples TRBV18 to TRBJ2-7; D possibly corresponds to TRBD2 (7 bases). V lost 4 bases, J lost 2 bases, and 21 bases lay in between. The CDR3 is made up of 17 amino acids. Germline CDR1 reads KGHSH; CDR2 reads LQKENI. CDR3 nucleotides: TGTGCCAGCTCACGTGGACAGACGTTCGGACTAGCCTACGAGCAGTACTTC. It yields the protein CASSRGQTFGLAYEQYF.

The CDR3 sequence: CASSEWGARATDTQYF. CDR3 nucleotides: TGCGCCAGCAGTGAGTGGGGGGCCAGGGCCACAGATACGCAGTATTTT. The genes are TRBV10-2 and TRBJ2-3; D tentatively fits TRBD1 or TRBD2 (6 bases each). The CDR3 runs 16 residues. With 1 base removed from V and 2 bases from J, the gap between germline ends came to 13 bases. CDR1 is WSHSY and CDR2 is SAAADI in the germline V gene.

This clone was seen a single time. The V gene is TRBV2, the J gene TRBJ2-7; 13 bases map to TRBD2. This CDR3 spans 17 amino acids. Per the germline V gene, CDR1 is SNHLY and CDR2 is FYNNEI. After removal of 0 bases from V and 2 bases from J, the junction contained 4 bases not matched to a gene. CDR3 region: CASSEARTSGGTYEQYF. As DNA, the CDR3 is TGTGCCAGCAGTGAAGCGAGGACTAGCGGGGGTACCTACGAGCAGTACTTC.

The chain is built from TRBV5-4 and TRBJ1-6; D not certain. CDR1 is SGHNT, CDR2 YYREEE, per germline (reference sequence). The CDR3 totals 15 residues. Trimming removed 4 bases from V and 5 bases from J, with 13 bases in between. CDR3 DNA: TGTGCCAGCAGCCCTCCGGGTACTAATAATTCACCCCTCCACTTT. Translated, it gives CASSPPGTNNSPLHF.

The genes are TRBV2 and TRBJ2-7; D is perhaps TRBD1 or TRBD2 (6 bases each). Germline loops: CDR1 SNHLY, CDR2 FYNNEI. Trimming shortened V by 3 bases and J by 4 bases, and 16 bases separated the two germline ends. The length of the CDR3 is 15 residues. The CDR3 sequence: CASSEEGGGLYEQYF. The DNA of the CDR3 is TGTGCCAGCAGTGAGGAGGGGGGCGGTTTATACGAGCAGTACTTC.

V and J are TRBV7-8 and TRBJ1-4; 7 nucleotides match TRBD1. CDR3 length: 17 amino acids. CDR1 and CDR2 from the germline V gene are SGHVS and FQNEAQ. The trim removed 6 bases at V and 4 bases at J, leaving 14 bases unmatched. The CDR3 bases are TGTGCCAGCAGGAAGGGCAGGGACAGTTTTTTTAATGAAAAACTGTTTTTT. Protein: CASRKGRDSFFNEKLFF.

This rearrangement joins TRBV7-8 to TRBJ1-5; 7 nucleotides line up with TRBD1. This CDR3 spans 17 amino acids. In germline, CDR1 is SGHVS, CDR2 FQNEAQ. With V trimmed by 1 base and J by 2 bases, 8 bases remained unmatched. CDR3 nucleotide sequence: TGTGCCAGCAGCTTAGGGTACAGGGGCGGTGGCAATCAGCCCCAGCATTTT. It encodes CASSLGYRGGGNQPQHF.

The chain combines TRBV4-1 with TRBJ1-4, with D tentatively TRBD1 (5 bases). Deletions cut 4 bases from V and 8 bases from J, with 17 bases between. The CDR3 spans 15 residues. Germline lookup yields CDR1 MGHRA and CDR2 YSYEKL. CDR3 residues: CASSPVPGVLEKLFF. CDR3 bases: TGCGCCAGCAGCCCCGTTCCGGGGGTCTTGGAAAAACTGTTTTTT.

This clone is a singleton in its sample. CDR3 sequence: CASSDSGGETGELFF. CDR3 in DNA: TGTGCCAGCAGTGACTCGGGGGGCGAAACCGGGGAGCTGTTTTTT. This rearrangement joins TRBV6-4 to TRBJ2-2; either TRBD1 or TRBD2 may supply D (6 bases each). Germline V gene sequence: CDR1 MRHNA, CDR2 SNTAGT. The CDR3 loop spans 15 amino acids. Trimming removed 0 bases from V and 5 bases from J, with 10 bases in between.

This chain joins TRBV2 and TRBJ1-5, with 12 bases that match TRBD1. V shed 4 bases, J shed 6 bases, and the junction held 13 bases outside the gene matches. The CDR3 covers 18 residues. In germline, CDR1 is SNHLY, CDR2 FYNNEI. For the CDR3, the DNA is TGTGCCAGCAGTGTCGGGACAGGGGGCATTGCGGATCCTCAGCCCCAGCATTTT. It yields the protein CASSVGTGGIADPQPQHF.

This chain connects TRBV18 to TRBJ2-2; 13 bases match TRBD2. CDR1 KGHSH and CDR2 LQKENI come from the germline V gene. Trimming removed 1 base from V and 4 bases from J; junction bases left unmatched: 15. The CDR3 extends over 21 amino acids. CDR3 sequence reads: CASSPRSKTSGGAVPTGELFF. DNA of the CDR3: TGTGCCAGCTCACCACGGTCGAAAACTAGCGGGGGGGCCGTACCCACCGGGGAGCTGTTTTTT.

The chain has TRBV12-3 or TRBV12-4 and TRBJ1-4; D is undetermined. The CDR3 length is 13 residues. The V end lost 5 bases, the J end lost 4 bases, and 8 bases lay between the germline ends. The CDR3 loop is CASSTMNNEKLFF. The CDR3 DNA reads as TGTGCCAGCAGTACAATGAATAATGAAAAACTGTTTTTT.

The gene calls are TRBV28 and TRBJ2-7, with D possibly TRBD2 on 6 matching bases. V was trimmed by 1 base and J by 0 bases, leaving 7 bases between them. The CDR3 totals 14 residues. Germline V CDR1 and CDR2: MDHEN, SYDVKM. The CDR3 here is CASSLFGSSYEQYF. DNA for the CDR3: TGTGCCAGCAGTTTATTCGGGAGCTCCTACGAGCAGTACTTC.